This is a list of T cell receptor beta chains from one sample in a study of Ad26.COV2.S vaccination and SARS-CoV-2 variants. TCRdb keeps only in-frame clones here, not all; method: immunoSEQ multiplex PCR. The table includes fewer than 400,000 clones, 89% detected once. The sequences come from peripheral blood, collected in a trial of Ad26.COV2.S vaccine versus placebo. Receptors were obtained from a person aged 18-65 years who received the Ad26.COV2.S COVID-19 vaccine or a placebo. Each CDR3 is given with its conserved first and last residue. The D gene is left open where the match is weak. Clone size is shown for a subset of rows, as once, few, many or a class of expanded clone.

abundance	len	d_gene	v_gene	j_gene	CDR3aa	CDR3nt
NA	15	TRBD1	TRBV30	TRBJ1-1	CALTGQGARGTEAFF	TGTGCCTTGACGGGACAGGGGGCGCGCGGCACTGAAGCTTTCTTT
NA	13	NA	TRBV20-1	TRBJ2-2	CSASLGGTGELFF	TGCAGTGCTAGTTTAGGCGGCACCGGGGAGCTGTTTTTT
NA	16	NA	TRBV3-1/TRBV3-2	TRBJ1-1	CASSQEPAQRGSEAFF	TGTGCCAGCAGCCAAGAGCCCGCCCAGCGAGGTTCTGAAGCTTTCTTT
NA	13	NA	TRBV11-2	TRBJ2-5	CASSLGGLETQYF	TGTGCCAGCAGCTTAGGGGGGCTGGAGACCCAGTACTTC
NA	15	TRBD2	TRBV7-9	TRBJ2-3	CASSLAGGPEDTQYF	TGTGCCAGCAGCTTAGCGGGAGGGCCGGAGGATACGCAGTATTTT
NA	13	NA	TRBV7-2	TRBJ1-2	CASSTGRNYGYTF	TGTGCCAGCAGCACGGGACGGAACTATGGCTACACCTTC
NA	16	TRBD1	TRBV18	TRBJ2-7	CASSPTRGTASYEQYF	TGTGCCAGCTCGCCTACTAGGGGGACAGCGTCCTACGAGCAGTACTTC
NA	12	NA	TRBV11-2	TRBJ2-3	CASSPGADTQYF	TGTGCCAGCAGCCCTGGTGCGGATACGCAGTATTTT
NA	16	NA	TRBV5-1	TRBJ2-3	CASTRDVWGEGRTQYF	TGCGCCAGCACCAGAGATGTATGGGGAGAAGGTCGTACGCAGTATTTT
NA	12	NA	TRBV12-3/TRBV12-4	TRBJ2-7	CASSRGSYEQYF	TGTGCCAGTAGCCGTGGCTCGTACGAGCAGTACTTC
few	13	NA	TRBV10-1	TRBJ1-1	CASSEGMNTEAFF	TGCGCCAGCAGTGAAGGCATGAACACTGAAGCTTTCTTT
few	17	NA	TRBV3-1/TRBV3-2	TRBJ2-5	CASSQDVQVGRMGTQYF	TGTGCCAGCAGCCAAGATGTCCAGGTTGGACGGATGGGGACCCAGTACTTC
NA	16	NA	TRBV4-1	TRBJ1-2	CASSPTVTGANYGYTF	TGCGCCAGCAGTCCGACAGTGACCGGGGCTAACTATGGCTACACCTTC
NA	15	TRBD1	TRBV5-6	TRBJ2-5	CASSLGNRGQETQYF	TGTGCCAGCAGCTTGGGGAACAGGGGACAAGAGACCCAGTACTTC
once	15	TRBD2	TRBV9	TRBJ2-5	CASSVETSGGETQYF	TGTGCCAGCAGCGTAGAAACTAGCGGTGGGGAGACCCAGTACTTC
NA	16	TRBD1	TRBV4-1	TRBJ2-7	CASSQARRGQPYEQYF	TGCGCCAGCAGCCAAGCGCGACGGGGACAGCCCTACGAGCAGTACTTC
NA	14	NA	TRBV7-9	TRBJ2-7	CASSFGLDTYEQYF	TGTGCCAGCAGCTTCGGACTTGATACCTACGAGCAGTACTTC
NA	15	NA	TRBV11-2	TRBJ2-3	CASSLTRTATDTQYF	TGTGCCAGCAGCCTTACCAGGACAGCCACAGATACGCAGTATTTT
once	15	NA	TRBV14	TRBJ2-7	CASSPFPGNSYEQYF	TGTGCCAGCAGCCCTTTCCCGGGGAACTCCTACGAGCAGTACTTC
NA	14	NA	TRBV5-4	TRBJ1-2	CASSFPRRGDGYTF	TGTGCCAGCAGCTTTCCCCGTCGGGGAGACGGCTACACCTTC
NA	15	NA	TRBV3-1/TRBV3-2	TRBJ1-2	CASSQDFRGPYGYTF	TGTGCCAGCAGCCAAGATTTCAGGGGCCCCTATGGCTACACCTTC
NA	13	NA	TRBV14	TRBJ2-3	CASSQTFGNTQYF	TGTGCCAGCAGCCAGACCTTCGGCAATACGCAGTATTTT
NA	15	TRBD2	TRBV5-6	TRBJ2-2	CASSFAGVIAGELFF	TGTGCCAGCAGCTTCGCGGGAGTTATCGCCGGGGAGCTGTTTTTT